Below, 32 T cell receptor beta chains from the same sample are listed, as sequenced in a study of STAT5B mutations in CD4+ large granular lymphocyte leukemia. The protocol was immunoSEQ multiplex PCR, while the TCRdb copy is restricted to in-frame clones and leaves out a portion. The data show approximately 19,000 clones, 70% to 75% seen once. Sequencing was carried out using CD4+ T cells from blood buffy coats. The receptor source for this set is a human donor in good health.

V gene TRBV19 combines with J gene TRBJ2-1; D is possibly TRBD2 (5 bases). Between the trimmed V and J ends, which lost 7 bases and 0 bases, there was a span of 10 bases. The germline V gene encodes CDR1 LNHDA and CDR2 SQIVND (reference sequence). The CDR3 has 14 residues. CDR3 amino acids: CASKREGSYNEQFF. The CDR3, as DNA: TGTGCCAGTAAACGGGAAGGCTCCTACAATGAGCAGTTCTTC.

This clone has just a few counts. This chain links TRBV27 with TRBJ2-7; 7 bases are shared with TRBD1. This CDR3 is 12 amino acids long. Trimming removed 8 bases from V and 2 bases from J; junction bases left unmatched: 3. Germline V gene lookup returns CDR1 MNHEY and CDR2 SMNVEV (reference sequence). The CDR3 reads CASGTAPYEQYF. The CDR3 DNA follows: TGTGCCAGCGGGACAGCCCCCTACGAGCAGTACTTC.

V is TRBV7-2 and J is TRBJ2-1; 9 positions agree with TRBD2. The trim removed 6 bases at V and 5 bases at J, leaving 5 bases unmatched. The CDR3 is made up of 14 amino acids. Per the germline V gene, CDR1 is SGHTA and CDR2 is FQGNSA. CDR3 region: CASSRRGGNNEQFF. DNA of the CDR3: TGTGCCAGCAGTAGGCGGGGGGGAAACAATGAGCAGTTCTTC.

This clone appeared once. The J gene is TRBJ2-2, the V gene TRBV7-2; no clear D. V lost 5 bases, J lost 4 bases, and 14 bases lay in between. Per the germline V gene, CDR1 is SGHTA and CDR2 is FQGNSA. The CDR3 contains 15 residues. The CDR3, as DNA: TGTGCCAGCAGCCCAGGCCGCGGATCCACCGGGGAGCTGTTTTTT. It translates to CASSPGRGSTGELFF. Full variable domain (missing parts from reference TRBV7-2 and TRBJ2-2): GAGVSQSPSNKVTEKGKDVELRCDPISGHTALYWYRQSLGQGLEFLIYFQGNSAPDKSGLPSDRFSAERTGGSVSTLTIQRTQQEDSAVYLCASSPGRGSTGELFFGEGSRLTVL.

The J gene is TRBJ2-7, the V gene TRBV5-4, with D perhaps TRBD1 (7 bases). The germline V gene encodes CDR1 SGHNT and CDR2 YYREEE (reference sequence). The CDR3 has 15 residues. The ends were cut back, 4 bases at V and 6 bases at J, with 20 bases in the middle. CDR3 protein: CASSVGGGAGLEQYF. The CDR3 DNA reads TGTGCCAGCAGCGTAGGGGGCGGGGCAGGGCTCGAGCAGTACTTC.

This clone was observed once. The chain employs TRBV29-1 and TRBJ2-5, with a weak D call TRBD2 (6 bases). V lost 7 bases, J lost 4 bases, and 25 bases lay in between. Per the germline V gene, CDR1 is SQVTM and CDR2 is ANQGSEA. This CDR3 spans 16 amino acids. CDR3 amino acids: CSASLGGREDGETQYF. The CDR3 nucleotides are TGCAGCGCCTCCCTTGGAGGCAGGGAGGACGGAGAGACCCAGTACTTC.

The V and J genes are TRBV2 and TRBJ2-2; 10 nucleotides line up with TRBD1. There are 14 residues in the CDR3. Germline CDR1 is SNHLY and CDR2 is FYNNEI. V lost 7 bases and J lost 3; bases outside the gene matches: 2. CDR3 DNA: TGTGCCAGCAAGGGACAGGGGTACACCGGGGAGCTGTTTTTT. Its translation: CASKGQGYTGELFF.

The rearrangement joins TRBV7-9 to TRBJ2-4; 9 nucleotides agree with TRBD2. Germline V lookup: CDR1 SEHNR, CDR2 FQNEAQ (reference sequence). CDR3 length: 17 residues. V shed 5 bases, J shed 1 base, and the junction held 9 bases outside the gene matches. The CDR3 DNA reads TGTGCCAGCAGCGCGGCGCCAGCGGGAGGCGCCAAAAACATTCAGTACTTC. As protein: CASSAAPAGGAKNIQYF.

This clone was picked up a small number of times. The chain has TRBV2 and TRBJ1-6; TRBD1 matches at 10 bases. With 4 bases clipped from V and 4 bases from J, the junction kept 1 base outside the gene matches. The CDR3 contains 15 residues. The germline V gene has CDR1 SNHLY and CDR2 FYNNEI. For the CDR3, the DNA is TGTGCCAGCAGTGGACAGGGGGCTTATAATTCACCCCTCCACTTT. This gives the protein CASSGQGAYNSPLHF.

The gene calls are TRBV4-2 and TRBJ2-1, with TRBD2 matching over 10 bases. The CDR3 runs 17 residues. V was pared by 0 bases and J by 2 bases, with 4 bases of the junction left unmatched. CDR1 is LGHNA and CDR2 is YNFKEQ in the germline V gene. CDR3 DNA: TGTGCCAGCAGCCAAGATCTGAGCGGGGGGGCCTACAATGAGCAGTTCTTC. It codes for CASSQDLSGGAYNEQFF.

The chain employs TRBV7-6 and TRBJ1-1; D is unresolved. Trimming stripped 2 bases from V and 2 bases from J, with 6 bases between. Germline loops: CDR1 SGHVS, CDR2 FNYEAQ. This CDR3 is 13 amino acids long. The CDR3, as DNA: TGTGCCAGCAGCTTAATCGGCAACACTGAAGCTTTCTTT. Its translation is CASSLIGNTEAFF.

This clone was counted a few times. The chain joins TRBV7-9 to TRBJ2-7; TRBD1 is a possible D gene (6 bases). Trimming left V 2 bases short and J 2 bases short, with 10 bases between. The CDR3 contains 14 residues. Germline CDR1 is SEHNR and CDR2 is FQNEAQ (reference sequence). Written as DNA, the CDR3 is TGTGCCAGCAGCTTACTAGGACAGACCTACGAGCAGTACTTC. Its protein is CASSLLGQTYEQYF.

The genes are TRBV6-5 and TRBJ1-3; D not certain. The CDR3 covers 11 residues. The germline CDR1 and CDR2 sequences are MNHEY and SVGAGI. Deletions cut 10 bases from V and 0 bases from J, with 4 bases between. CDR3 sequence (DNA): TGTGCCACCCTCTCTGGAAACACCATATATTTT. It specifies CATLSGNTIYF.

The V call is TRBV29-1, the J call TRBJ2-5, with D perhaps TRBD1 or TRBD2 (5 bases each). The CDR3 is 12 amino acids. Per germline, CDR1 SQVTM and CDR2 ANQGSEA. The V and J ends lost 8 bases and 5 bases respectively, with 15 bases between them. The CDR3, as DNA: TGCAGCTTGTTTTCGGGGACGGAGACCCAGTACTTC. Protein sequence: CSLFSGTETQYF.

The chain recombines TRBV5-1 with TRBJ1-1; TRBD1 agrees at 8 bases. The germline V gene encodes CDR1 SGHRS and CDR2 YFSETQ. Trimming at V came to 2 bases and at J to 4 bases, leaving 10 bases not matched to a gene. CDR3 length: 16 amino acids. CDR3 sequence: CASSFLTGGIGTEAFF. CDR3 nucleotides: TGCGCCAGCAGCTTTTTAACAGGGGGTATTGGCACTGAAGCTTTCTTT. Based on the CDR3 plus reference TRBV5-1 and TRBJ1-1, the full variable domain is KAGVTQTPRYLIKTRGQQVTLSCSPISGHRSVSWYQQTPGQGLQFLFEYFSETQRNKGNFPGRFSGRQFSNSRSEMNVSTLELGDSALYLCASSFLTGGIGTEAFFGQGTRLTVV.

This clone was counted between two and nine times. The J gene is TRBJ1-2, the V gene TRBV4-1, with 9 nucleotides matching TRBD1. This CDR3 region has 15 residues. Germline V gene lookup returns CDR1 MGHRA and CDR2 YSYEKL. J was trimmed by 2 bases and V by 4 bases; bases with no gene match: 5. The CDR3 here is CASSRNTGGNYGYTF. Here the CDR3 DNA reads TGCGCCAGCAGCCGTAACACAGGGGGCAACTATGGCTACACCTTC.

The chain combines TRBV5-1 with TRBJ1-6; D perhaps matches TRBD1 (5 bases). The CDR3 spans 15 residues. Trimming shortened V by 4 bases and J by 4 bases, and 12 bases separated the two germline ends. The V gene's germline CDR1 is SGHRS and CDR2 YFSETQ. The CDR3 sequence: CASSLSGAYNSPLHF. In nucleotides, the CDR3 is TGCGCCAGCAGCCTCTCCGGGGCTTATAATTCACCCCTCCACTTT.

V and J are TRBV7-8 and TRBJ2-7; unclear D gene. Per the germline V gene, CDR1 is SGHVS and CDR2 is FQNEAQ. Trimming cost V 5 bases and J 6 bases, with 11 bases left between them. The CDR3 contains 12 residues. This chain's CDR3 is CASSQPEREQYF. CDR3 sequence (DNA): TGTGCCAGCAGCCAACCAGAGCGCGAGCAGTACTTC.

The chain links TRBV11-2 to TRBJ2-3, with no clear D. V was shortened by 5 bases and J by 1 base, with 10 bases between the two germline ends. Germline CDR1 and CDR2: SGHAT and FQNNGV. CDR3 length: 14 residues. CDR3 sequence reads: CASSPGRGTDTQYF. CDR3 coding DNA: TGTGCCAGCAGCCCAGGACGGGGCACAGATACGCAGTATTTT.

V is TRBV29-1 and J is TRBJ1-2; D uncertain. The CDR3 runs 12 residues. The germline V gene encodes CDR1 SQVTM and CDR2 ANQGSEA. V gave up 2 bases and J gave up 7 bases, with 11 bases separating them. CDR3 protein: CSVERAGVGYTF. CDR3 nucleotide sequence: TGCAGCGTTGAAAGAGCCGGGGTTGGCTACACCTTC.

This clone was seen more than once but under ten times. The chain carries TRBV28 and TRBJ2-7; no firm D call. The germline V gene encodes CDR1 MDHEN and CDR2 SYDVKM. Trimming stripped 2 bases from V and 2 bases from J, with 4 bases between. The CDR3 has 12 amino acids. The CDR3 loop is CASSLAPYEQYF. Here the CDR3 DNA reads TGTGCCAGCAGTTTAGCGCCCTACGAGCAGTACTTC.

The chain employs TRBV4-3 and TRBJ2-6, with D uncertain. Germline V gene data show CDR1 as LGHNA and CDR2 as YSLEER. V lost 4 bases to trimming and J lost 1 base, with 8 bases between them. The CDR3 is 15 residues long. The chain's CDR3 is CASSPPGSGANVLTF. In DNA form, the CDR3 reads TGCGCCAGCAGCCCACCCGGGTCTGGGGCCAACGTCCTGACTTTC.

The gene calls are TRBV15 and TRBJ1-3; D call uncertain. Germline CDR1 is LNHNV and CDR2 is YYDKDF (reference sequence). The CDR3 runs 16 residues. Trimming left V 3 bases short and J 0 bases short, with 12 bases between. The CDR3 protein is CATSSRRVNSGNTIYF. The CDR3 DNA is TGTGCCACCAGCAGTAGACGAGTGAACTCTGGAAACACCATATATTTT.

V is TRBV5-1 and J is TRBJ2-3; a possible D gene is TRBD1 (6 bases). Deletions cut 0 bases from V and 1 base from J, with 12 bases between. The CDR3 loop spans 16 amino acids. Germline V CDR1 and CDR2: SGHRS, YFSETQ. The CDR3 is CASSLVSRTGTDTQYF. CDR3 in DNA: TGCGCCAGCAGCTTGGTTTCCCGGACAGGCACAGATACGCAGTATTTT.

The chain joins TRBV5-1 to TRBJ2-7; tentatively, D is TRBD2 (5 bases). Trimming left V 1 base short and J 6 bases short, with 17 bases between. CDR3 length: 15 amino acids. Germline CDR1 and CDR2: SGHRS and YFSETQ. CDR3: CASSLSLGKMPEQYF. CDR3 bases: TGCGCCAGCAGCTTGTCTCTCGGGAAAATGCCCGAGCAGTACTTC.

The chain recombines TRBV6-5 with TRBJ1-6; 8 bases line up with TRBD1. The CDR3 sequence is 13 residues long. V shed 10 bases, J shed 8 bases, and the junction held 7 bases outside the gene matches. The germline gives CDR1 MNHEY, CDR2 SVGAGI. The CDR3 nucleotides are TGTGCCACTCTGGACAGGGCGGATTCACCCCTCCACTTT. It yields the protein CATLDRADSPLHF.

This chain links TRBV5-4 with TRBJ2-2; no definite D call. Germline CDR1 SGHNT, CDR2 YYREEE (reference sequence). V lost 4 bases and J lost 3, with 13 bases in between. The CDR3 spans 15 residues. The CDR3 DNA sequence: TGTGCCAGCAGCCCCGGTCTCACACACACCGGGGAGCTGTTTTTT. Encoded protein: CASSPGLTHTGELFF. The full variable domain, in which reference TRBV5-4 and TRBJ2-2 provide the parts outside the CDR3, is ETGVTQSPTHLIKTRGQQVTLRCSSQSGHNTVSWYQQALGQGPQFIFQYYREEENGRGNFPPRFSGLQFPNYSSELNVNALELDDSALYLCASSPGLTHTGELFFGEGSRLTVL.

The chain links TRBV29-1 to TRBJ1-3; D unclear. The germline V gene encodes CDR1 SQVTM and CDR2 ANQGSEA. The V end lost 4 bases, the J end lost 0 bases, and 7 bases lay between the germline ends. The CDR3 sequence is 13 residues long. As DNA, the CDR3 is TGCAGCGTTGGGATGGCCTCTGGAAACACCATATATTTT. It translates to CSVGMASGNTIYF.

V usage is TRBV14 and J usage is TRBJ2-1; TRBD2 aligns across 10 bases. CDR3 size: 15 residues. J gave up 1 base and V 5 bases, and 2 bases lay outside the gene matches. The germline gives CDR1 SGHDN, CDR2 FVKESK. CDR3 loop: CASSLLAGSYNEQFF. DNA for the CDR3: TGTGCCAGCAGCTTACTAGCGGGGTCCTACAATGAGCAGTTCTTC. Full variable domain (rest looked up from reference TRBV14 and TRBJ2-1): EAGVTQFPSHSVIEKGQTVTLRCDPISGHDNLYWYRRVMGKEIKFLLHFVKESKQDESGMPNNRFLAERTGGTYSTLKVQPAELEDSGVYFCASSLLAGSYNEQFFGPGTRLTVL.

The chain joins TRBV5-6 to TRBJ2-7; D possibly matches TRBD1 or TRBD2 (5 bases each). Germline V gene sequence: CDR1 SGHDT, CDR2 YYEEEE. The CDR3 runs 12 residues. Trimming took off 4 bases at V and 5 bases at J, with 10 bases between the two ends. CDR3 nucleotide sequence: TGTGCCAGCAGCACGGGGACGAACGAGCAGTACTTC. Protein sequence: CASSTGTNEQYF.

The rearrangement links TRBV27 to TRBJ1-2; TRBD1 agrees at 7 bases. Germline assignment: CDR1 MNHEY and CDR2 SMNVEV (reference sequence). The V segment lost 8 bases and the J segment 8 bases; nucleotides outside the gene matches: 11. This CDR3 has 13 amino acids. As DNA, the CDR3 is TGTGCCAGCGCAAAAGCAGGGGGAGGGGGCTACACCTTC. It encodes CASAKAGGGGYTF.

CDR3 sequence: CAWAPSPYEQYF. Here the CDR3 DNA reads TGTGCCTGGGCCCCCTCCCCTTACGAGCAGTACTTC. This rearrangement joins TRBV30 to TRBJ2-7; D is ambiguous. V lost 5 bases, J lost 4 bases, and 12 bases lay in between. This CDR3 has 12 amino acids. Germline V lookup: CDR1 GTSNPN, CDR2 SVGIG (reference sequence).